The source of this T cell receptor beta chain is a study of cytomegalovirus exposure and HLA in healthy donors. Whole-study context: A later analysis reported the 120 or so validation repertoires used the same platform as the roughly 700 first-cohort repertoires.

Sequencing was performed with immunoSEQ multiplex PCR; in TCRdb, only in-frame clones are kept and a portion is missing. The sample yields over 20,000 clones, under 98% seen once. Germline loops: CDR1 SQVTM, CDR2 ANQGSEA. V was pared by 5 bases and J by 3 bases, with 6 bases of the junction left unmatched. CDR3 length equals 13 residues. Study-wide results and caveats: According to the study, about 180 TCR beta chains were cytomegalovirus-associated.

To note about this clone: The antigen is not known.

The J gene is TRBJ1-2, the V gene TRBV29-1; 7 nucleotides match TRBD1. The TCR comes from a man younger than 40 in good health and CMV-seropositive. Input material: PBMCs. This CDR3 is CSVPRGLDYGYTF. DNA of the CDR3: TGCAGCGTTCCTAGGGGGCTGGACTATGGCTACACCTTC. Full variable domain (missing parts from reference TRBV29-1 and TRBJ1-2): SAVISQKPSRDICQRGTSLTIQCQVDSQVTMMFWYRQQPGQSLTLIATANQGSEATYESGFVIDKFPISRPNLTFSTLTVSNMSPEDSSIYLCSVPRGLDYGYTFGSGTRLTVV.